This TCR beta chain emerged from a study of blood T cell repertoires in COVID-19. Study information: T cells, B-cell-depleted T cells, or PBMCs supplied cDNA or gDNA.

The CDR3 is 16 residues long. The V gene end was trimmed by 5 bases and the J gene end by 6 bases; junction bases not matched to a gene: 10. CDR1 LGHNA and CDR2 YNFKEQ come from the germline V gene. In the original workflow: Reference gene primer amplification in the assay estimated nucleated cell counts. The method was immunoSEQ multiplex PCR; TCRdb's version includes in-frame clones alone and lacks a portion of them. The V and J calls and clone size were taken over from that table, and D and trimming were inferred from the DNA. Of approximately 120,000 clones in the sample, around 82% are singletons; the top ten hold 6% to 7%.

The chain uses TRBV4-2 and TRBJ2-3, with 11 bases that match TRBD2. This receptor was taken from a woman aged 50 to 60 with acute or convalescent COVID-19. The specimen was peripheral blood. CDR3 loop: CASSYQGTSGSDTQYF. The CDR3 DNA is TGTGCCAGCAGCTACCAAGGGACTAGCGGTTCGGATACGCAGTATTTT.